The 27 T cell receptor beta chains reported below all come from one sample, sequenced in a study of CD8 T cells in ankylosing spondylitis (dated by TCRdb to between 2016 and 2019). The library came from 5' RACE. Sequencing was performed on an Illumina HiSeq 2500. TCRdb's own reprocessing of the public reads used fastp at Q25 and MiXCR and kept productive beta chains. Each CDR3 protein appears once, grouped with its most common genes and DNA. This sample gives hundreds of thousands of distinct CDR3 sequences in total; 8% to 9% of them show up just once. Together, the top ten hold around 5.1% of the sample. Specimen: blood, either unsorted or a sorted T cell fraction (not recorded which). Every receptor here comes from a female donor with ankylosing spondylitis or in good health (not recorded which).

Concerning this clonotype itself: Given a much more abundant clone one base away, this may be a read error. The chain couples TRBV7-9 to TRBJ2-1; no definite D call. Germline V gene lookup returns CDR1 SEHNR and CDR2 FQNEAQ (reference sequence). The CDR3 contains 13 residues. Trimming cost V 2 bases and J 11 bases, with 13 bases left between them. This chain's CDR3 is CASSLSVADKQFF. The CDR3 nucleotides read TGTGCCAGCAGCTTAAGTGTGGCCGACAAGCAGTTCTTC.

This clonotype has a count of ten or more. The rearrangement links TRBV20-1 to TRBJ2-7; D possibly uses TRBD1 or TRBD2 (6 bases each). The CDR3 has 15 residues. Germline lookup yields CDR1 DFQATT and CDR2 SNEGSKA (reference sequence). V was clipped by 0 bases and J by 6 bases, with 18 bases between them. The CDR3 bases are TGCAGTGCTAGAGATCGGGGGTTGGGGGCCGGCGAGCAGTACTTC. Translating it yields CSARDRGLGAGEQYF.

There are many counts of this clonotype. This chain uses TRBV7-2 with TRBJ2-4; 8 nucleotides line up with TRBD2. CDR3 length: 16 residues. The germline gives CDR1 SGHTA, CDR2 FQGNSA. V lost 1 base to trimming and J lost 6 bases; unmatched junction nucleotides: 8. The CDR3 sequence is CASSLVAGRAGNIQYF. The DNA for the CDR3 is TGTGCCAGCAGCTTAGTTGCCGGGAGGGCAGGAAACATTCAGTACTTC.

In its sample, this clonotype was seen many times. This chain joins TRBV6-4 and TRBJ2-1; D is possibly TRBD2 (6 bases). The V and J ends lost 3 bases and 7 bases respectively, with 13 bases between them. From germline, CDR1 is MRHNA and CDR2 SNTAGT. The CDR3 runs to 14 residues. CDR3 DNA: TGTGCCAGCAGTGAGCTAGCGAGAGGGAATGAGCAGTTCTTC. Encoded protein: CASSELARGNEQFF.

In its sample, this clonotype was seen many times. The CDR3 loop is CASSHGSRQKLFF. CDR3 nucleotide sequence: TGTGCCAGCAGCCACGGGAGCAGGCAGAAACTGTTTTTT. The gene calls are TRBV7-2 and TRBJ1-4, with D unclear. V was shortened by 5 bases and J by 11 bases, with 15 bases between the two germline ends. Germline CDR1 SGHTA, CDR2 FQGNSA. CDR3 length: 13 amino acids.

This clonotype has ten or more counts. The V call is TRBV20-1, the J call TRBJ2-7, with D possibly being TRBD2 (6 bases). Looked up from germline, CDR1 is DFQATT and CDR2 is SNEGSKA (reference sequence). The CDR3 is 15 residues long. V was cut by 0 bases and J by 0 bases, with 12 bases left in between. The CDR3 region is CSAREGSGISYEQYF. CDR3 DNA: TGCAGTGCTAGAGAAGGTAGCGGCATCTCCTACGAGCAGTACTTC.

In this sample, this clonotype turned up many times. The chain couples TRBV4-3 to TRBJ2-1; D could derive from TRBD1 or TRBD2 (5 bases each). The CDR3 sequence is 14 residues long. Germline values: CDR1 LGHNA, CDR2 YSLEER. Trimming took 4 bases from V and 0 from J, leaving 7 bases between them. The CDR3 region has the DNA TGCGCCAGCAGCCTGGGGGTCTCCTACAATGAGCAGTTCTTC. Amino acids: CASSLGVSYNEQFF.

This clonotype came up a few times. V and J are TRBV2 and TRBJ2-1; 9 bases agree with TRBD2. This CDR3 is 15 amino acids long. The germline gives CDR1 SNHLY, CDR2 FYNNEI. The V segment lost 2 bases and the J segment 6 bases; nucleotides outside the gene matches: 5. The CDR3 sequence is CASSERTSAGNEQFF. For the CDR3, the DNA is TGTGCCAGCAGTGAAAGGACTAGCGCCGGCAATGAGCAGTTCTTC.

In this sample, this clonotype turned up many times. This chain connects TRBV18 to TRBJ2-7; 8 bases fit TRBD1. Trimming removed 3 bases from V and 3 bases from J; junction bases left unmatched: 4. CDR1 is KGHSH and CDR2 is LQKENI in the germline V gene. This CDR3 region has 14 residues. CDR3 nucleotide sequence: TGTGCCAGCTCACCGACAGGGGCGAACTACGAGCAGTACTTC. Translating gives CASSPTGANYEQYF.

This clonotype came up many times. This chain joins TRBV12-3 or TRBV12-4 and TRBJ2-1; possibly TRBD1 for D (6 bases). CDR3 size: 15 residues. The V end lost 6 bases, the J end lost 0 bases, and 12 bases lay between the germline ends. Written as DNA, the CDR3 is TGTGCCAGCAGCTTAATCAGGGGCTCCTACAATGAGCAGTTCTTC. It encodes CASSLIRGSYNEQFF.

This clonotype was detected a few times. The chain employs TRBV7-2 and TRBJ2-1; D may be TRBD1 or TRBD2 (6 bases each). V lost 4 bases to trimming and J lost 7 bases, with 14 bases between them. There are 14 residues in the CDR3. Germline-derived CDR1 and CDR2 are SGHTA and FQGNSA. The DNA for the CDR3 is TGTGCCAGCAGCTCCCCGAGGGGGGCGAATGAGCAGTTCTTC. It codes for CASSSPRGANEQFF.

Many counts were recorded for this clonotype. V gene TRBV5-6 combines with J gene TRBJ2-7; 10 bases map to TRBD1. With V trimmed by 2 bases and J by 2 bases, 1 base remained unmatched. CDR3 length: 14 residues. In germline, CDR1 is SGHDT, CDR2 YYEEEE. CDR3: CASSFGTGAYEQYF. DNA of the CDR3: TGTGCCAGCAGCTTCGGGACAGGGGCCTACGAGCAGTACTTC.

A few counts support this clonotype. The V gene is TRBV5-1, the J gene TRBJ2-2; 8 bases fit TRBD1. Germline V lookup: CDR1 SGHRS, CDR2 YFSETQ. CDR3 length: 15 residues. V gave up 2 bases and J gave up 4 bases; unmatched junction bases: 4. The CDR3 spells CASSLPGGGTGELFF. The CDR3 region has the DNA TGCGCCAGCAGCTTACCAGGGGGCGGCACCGGGGAGCTGTTTTTT.

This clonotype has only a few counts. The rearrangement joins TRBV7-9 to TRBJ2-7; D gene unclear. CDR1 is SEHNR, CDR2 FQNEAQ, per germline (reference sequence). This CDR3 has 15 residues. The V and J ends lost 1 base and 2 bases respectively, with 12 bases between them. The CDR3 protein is CASSLDDRVPYEQYF. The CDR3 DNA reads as TGTGCCAGCAGCTTAGACGATCGGGTACCCTACGAGCAGTACTTC. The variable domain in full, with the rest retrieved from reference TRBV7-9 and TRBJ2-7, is DTGVSQNPRHKITKRGQNVTFRCDPISEHNRLYWYRQTLGQGPEFLTYFQNEAQLEKSRLLSDRFSAERPKGSFSTLEIQRTEQGDSAMYLCASSLDDRVPYEQYFGPGTRLTVT.

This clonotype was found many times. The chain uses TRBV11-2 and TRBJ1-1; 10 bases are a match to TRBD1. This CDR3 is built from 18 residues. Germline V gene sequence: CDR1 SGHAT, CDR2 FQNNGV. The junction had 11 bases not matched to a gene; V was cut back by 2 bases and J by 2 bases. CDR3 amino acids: CASSLRGGTGALNTEAFF. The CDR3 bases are TGTGCCAGCAGCTTAAGGGGGGGGACAGGGGCCCTCAACACTGAAGCTTTCTTT.

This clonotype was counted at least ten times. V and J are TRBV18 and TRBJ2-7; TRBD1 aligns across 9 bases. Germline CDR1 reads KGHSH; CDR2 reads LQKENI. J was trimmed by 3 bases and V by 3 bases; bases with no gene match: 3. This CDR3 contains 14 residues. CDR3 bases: TGTGCCAGCTCACCCCCGGGACAGGGCTACGAGCAGTACTTC. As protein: CASSPPGQGYEQYF. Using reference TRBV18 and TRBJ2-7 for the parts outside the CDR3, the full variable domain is NAGVMQNPRHLVRRRGQEARLRCSPMKGHSHVYWYRQLPEEGLKFMVYLQKENIIDESGMPKERFSAEFPKEGPSILRIQQVVRGDSAAYFCASSPPGQGYEQYFGPGTRLTVT.

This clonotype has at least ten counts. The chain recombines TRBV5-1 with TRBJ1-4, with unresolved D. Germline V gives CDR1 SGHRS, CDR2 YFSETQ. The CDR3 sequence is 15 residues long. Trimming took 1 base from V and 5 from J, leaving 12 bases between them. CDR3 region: CASSLMWGGNEKLFF. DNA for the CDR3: TGCGCCAGCAGCTTGATGTGGGGAGGCAATGAAAAACTGTTTTTT.

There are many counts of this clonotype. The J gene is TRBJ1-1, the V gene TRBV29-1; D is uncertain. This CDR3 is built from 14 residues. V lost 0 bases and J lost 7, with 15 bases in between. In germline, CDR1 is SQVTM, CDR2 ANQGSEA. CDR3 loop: CSVEDRGPRNEAFF. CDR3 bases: TGCAGCGTTGAAGATCGTGGACCGAGAAATGAAGCTTTCTTT.

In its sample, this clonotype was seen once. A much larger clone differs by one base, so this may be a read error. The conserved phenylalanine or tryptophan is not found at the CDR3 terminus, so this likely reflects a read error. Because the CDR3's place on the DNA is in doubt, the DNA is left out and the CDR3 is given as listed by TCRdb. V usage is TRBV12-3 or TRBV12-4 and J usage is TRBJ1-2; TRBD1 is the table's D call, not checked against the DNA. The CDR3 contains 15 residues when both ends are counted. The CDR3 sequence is CASSTSGRGLGGYTS.

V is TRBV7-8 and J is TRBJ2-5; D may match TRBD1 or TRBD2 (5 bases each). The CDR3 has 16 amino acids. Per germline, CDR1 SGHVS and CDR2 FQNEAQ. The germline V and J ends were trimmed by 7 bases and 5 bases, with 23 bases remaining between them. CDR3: CASTPRVVGPRETQYF. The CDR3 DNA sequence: TGTGCCAGCACCCCGCGGGTCGTGGGGCCAAGGGAGACCCAGTACTTC. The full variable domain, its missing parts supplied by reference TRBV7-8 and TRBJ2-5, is GAGVSQSPRYKVAKRGQDVALRCDPISGHVSLFWYQQALGQGPEFLTYFQNEAQLDKSGLPSDRFFAERPEGSVSTLKIQRTQQEDSAVYLCASTPRVVGPRETQYFGPGTRLLVL.

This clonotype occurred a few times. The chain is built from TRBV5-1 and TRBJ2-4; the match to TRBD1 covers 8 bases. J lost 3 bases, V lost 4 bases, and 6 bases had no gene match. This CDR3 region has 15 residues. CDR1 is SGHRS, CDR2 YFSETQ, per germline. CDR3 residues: CASSAETGDKNIQYF. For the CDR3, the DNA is TGCGCCAGCAGCGCCGAGACAGGGGACAAAAACATTCAGTACTTC.

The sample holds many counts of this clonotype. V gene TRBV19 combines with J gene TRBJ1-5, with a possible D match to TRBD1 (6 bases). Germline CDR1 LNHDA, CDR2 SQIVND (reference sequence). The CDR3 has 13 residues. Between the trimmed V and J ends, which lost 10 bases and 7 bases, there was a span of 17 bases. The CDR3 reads CATRRGDRQPQHF. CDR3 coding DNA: TGTGCCACCCGAAGGGGGGATAGGCAGCCCCAGCATTTT.

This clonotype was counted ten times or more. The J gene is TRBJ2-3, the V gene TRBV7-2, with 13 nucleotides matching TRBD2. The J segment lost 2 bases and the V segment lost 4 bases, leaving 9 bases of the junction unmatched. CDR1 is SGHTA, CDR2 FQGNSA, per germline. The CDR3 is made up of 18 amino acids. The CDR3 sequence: CASSSSRLAGGSTDTQYF. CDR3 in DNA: TGTGCCAGCAGCTCATCTAGACTAGCGGGAGGCTCCACAGATACGCAGTATTTT.

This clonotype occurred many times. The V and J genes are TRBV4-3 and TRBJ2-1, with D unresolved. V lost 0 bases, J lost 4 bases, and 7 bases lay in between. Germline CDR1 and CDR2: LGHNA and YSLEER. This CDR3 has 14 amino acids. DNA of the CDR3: TGCGCCAGCAGCCAAGATTCGGCGTACAATGAGCAGTTCTTC. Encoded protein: CASSQDSAYNEQFF.

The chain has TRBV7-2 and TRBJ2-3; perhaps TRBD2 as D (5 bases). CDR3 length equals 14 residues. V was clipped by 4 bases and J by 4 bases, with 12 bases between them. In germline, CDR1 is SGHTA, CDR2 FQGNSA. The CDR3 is CASSSTKWADTQYF. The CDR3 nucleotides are TGTGCCAGCAGCTCGACTAAATGGGCAGATACGCAGTATTTT.

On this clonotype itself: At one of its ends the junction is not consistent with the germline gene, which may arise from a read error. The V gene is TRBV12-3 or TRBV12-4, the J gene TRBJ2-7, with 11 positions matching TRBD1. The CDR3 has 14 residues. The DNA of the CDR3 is TGTGTCAGCAGTCCGGGACAGGGGGGGGACGAGCAGTACTTC. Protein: CVSSPGQGGDEQYF.

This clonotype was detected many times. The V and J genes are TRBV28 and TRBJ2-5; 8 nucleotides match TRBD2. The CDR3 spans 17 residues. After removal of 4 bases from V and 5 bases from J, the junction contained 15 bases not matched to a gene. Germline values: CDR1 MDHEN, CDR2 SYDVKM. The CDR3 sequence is CASSSTGGAQEWETQYF. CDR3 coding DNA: TGTGCCAGCAGTTCGACCGGGGGGGCCCAGGAGTGGGAGACCCAGTACTTC. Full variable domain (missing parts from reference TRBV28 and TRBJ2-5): DVKVTQSSRYLVKRTGEKVFLECVQDMDHENMFWYRQDPGLGLRLIYFSYDVKMKEKGDIPEGYSVSREKKERFSLILESASTNQTSMYLCASSSTGGAQEWETQYFGPGTRLLVL.